The rows below give T cell receptor beta chains drawn from one sample of a study of blood T cell repertoires in COVID-19. Generated by immunoSEQ multiplex PCR, the TCRdb table keeps only in-frame clones and is missing some. Of about 340,000 clones in the sample, around 85% are singletons; the top ten hold roughly 4%. Sequencing input: PBMCs or T cells enriched from blood (not recorded which). These receptors were taken from a woman in her forties with acute COVID-19. CDR3s include the opening cysteine and the closing phenylalanine or tryptophan. The D gene is left open where the match is weak. Clone size, where shown, is once, few, many, or a class for clones that have expanded.

v_gene	abundance	d_gene	j_gene	CDR3aa	CDR3nt
TRBV15	NA	TRBD1	TRBJ2-1	CATSTPGQGTYNEQFF	TGTGCCACCAGCACACCGGGACAGGGGACCTACAATGAGCAGTTCTTC
TRBV19	NA	NA	TRBJ2-1	CASSMQGYEQFF	TGTGCCAGTAGTATGCAGGGTTATGAGCAGTTCTTC
TRBV4-3	NA	NA	TRBJ2-3	CASSQGRRGTDTQYF	TGCGCCAGCAGCCAAGGACGGAGGGGCACAGATACGCAGTATTTT
TRBV19	NA	TRBD1	TRBJ1-1	CASSHFTGGEQNTEAFF	TGTGCCAGTAGTCATTTTACAGGGGGGGAGCAGAACACTGAAGCTTTCTTT
TRBV5-1	NA	TRBD1	TRBJ1-2	CASSWGGTGSDYTF	TGCGCCAGCAGCTGGGGAGGGACAGGGAGCGACTACACCTTC
TRBV18	NA	NA	TRBJ2-2	CASSPEREPGELFF	TGTGCCAGCTCACCAGAACGGGAACCCGGGGAGCTGTTTTTT
TRBV2	NA	NA	TRBJ1-2	CASSQGMGYGYTF	TGTGCCAGCAGCCAGGGGATGGGTTATGGCTACACCTTC
TRBV20-1	few	NA	TRBJ1-5	CSASYGGNQPQHF	TGCAGTGCTAGTTACGGAGGCAATCAGCCCCAGCATTTT
TRBV4-3	NA	NA	TRBJ1-1	CASSQEQPPKSAFF	TGCGCCAGCAGCCAAGAACAGCCGCCAAAGTCAGCTTTCTTT
TRBV5-1	NA	TRBD1	TRBJ1-4	CASSFGTGYHSNEKLFF	TGCGCCAGCAGTTTCGGGACAGGGTATCATTCTAATGAAAAACTGTTTTTT
TRBV19	once	TRBD1	TRBJ1-5	CASSSGTGLAFSNQPQHF	TGTGCCAGTAGTTCCGGGACAGGGTTAGCGTTTAGCAATCAGCCCCAGCATTTT
TRBV13	NA	TRBD1	TRBJ2-1	CASSLRDRGISYNEQFF	TGTGCCAGCAGCTTACGGGACAGGGGGATCTCCTACAATGAGCAGTTCTTC
TRBV6-2/TRBV6-3	NA	NA	TRBJ2-7	CASSRPSSVASAYEQYF	TGTGCCAGCAGTCGGCCCTCCTCCGTGGCGAGCGCCTACGAGCAGTACTTC
TRBV7-9	NA	NA	TRBJ1-3	CASRLSGSPSGNTIYF	TGTGCCAGCAGGCTGAGCGGCAGCCCCTCTGGAAACACCATATATTTT
TRBV3-1/TRBV3-2	NA	TRBD1	TRBJ1-2	CASSHWGQGDYGYTF	TGTGCCAGCAGCCACTGGGGACAGGGGGACTATGGCTACACCTTC
TRBV5-1	NA	TRBD2	TRBJ2-7	CASSLSTSGKSYEQYF	TGCGCCAGCAGCTTATCCACTAGCGGCAAATCCTACGAGCAGTACTTC
TRBV10-3	NA	NA	TRBJ2-4	CAISERPTGNIQYF	TGTGCCATCAGTGAGCGTCCAACCGGGAACATTCAGTACTTC
TRBV6-5	NA	NA	TRBJ1-1	CASSSPNPGLAFF	TGTGCCAGCAGTAGCCCTAATCCAGGGCTGGCTTTCTTT
TRBV5-1	NA	TRBD2	TRBJ2-7	CASSFGAGDEQYF	TGCGCCAGCAGCTTCGGCGCGGGAGACGAGCAGTACTTC
TRBV5-1	NA	NA	TRBJ1-4	CASSLADRTTNEKLFF	TGCGCCAGCAGCTTGGCCGACAGGACAACTAATGAAAAACTGTTTTTT
TRBV14	NA	NA	TRBJ2-1	CASSEQGYYYNEQFF	TGTGCCAGCAGCGAACAGGGATACTACTACAATGAGCAGTTCTTC
TRBV5-1	NA	TRBD2	TRBJ2-5	CASSLRTSGRAETQYF	TGCGCCAGCAGCCTTAGGACTAGCGGGAGGGCCGAGACCCAGTACTTC
TRBV6-5	NA	NA	TRBJ1-1	CASSQYRDSAAFF	TGTGCCAGCAGTCAGTACAGGGATTCCGCAGCTTTCTTT
TRBV27	NA	NA	TRBJ1-1	CASSIGGDTEAFF	TGTGCCAGCAGCATAGGGGGGGACACTGAAGCTTTCTTT
TRBV25-1	few	TRBD2	TRBJ2-1	CASSETAGWSAEQFF	TGTGCCAGCAGTGAGACAGCGGGATGGTCCGCTGAGCAGTTCTTC
TRBV15	NA	TRBD2	TRBJ2-3	CASRTSGEADTQYF	TGTGCCAGCCGGACTAGCGGGGAAGCAGATACGCAGTATTTT
TRBV5-1	NA	TRBD1	TRBJ1-4	CASSLGTVDEKLFF	TGCGCCAGCAGCCTGGGGACAGTGGACGAAAAACTGTTTTTT
TRBV19	few	TRBD1	TRBJ2-3	CASSPVLGQTYTQYF	TGTGCCAGTAGTCCCGTCCTGGGACAGACTTATACGCAGTATTTT
TRBV6-5	NA	TRBD1	TRBJ2-1	CASSYIRTGNNEQFF	TGTGCCAGCAGTTACATCAGGACAGGTAACAATGAGCAGTTCTTC
TRBV19	NA	NA	TRBJ1-5	CASSFLRGAGSNQPQHF	TGTGCCAGTAGTTTCCTCCGGGGGGCAGGAAGCAATCAGCCCCAGCATTTT
TRBV3-1/TRBV3-2	NA	NA	TRBJ1-1	CASSQIGGGSTEAFF	TGTGCCAGCAGCCAAATTGGGGGGGGTAGCACTGAAGCTTTCTTT
TRBV28	NA	TRBD2	TRBJ2-1	CASRTRERESGNEQFF	TGTGCCAGCAGGACTCGTGAGCGGGAGTCAGGAAATGAGCAGTTCTTC
TRBV5-6	NA	NA	TRBJ1-6	CASSSRTKSSYNSPLHF	TGTGCCAGCAGCTCGCGGACTAAAAGCTCCTATAATTCACCCCTCCACTTT
TRBV30	NA	NA	TRBJ1-4	CAWSLGEDNEKLFF	TGTGCCTGGAGTTTAGGAGAGGATAATGAAAAACTGTTTTTT
TRBV7-2	NA	TRBD2	TRBJ2-7	CASSFSAAGGAYEQYF	TGTGCCAGCAGCTTTTCGGCCGCCGGGGGGGCCTACGAGCAGTACTTC
TRBV5-6	NA	NA	TRBJ1-1	CASSFRGAKDTEAFF	TGTGCCAGCAGCTTCAGGGGCGCGAAGGACACTGAAGCTTTCTTT
TRBV2	NA	TRBD2	TRBJ2-3	CASSKRGSTDTQYF	TGTGCCAGCAGTAAGCGGGGGAGCACAGATACGCAGTATTTT
TRBV5-1	NA	TRBD2	TRBJ2-3	CASRSTSRTDTQYF	TGCGCCAGCAGATCGACTAGCCGCACAGATACGCAGTATTTT
TRBV4-3	NA	TRBD2	TRBJ2-1	CASSQVPPLAGGLYNEQFF	TGCGCCAGCAGCCAAGTCCCCCCACTAGCGGGAGGCCTCTACAATGAGCAGTTCTTC
TRBV6-5	NA	NA	TRBJ2-3	CASSWPFSSTDTQYF	TGTGCCAGCAGCTGGCCCTTCTCTAGCACAGATACGCAGTATTTT
TRBV9	NA	TRBD1	TRBJ2-1	CASSPGTAALNEQFF	TGTGCCAGCAGCCCCGGGACAGCCGCCCTCAATGAGCAGTTCTTC
TRBV28	NA	TRBD1	TRBJ1-2	CASSSDRGLTF	TGTGCCAGCAGCTCTGACAGGGGCCTCACCTTC
TRBV7-5	NA	NA	TRBJ1-2	CARSLGGRGRVEYGYTF	TGTGCCAGAAGCTTAGGCGGCAGGGGGCGGGTTGAGTATGGCTACACCTTC
TRBV27	NA	NA	TRBJ1-5	CASRDSYSNQPQHF	TGTGCCAGCAGGGACAGCTATAGCAATCAGCCCCAGCATTTT
TRBV7-8	NA	NA	TRBJ1-1	CASSPRDTVYTEAFF	TGTGCCAGCAGCCCCCGGGACACCGTTTACACTGAAGCTTTCTTT
TRBV5-1	NA	NA	TRBJ1-2	CASSVDSYGYTF	TGCGCCAGCAGCGTTGACAGCTATGGCTACACCTTC
TRBV6-2/TRBV6-3	once	TRBD1	TRBJ1-5	CASSYSDRAEQPQHF	TGTGCCAGCAGTTACTCGGACAGGGCCGAGCAGCCCCAGCATTTT
TRBV7-3	NA	NA	TRBJ2-1	CASSFVGTQGDEQFF	TGTGCCAGCAGCTTCGTCGGGACTCAAGGCGATGAGCAGTTCTTC
TRBV7-8	NA	NA	TRBJ2-5	CASSWGVYQETQYF	TGTGCCAGCAGCTGGGGGGTCTACCAAGAGACCCAGTACTTC
TRBV28	NA	NA	TRBJ1-5	CASTVPPRQSNQPQHF	TGTGCCAGCACCGTCCCCCCCAGGCAAAGCAATCAGCCCCAGCATTTT
TRBV29-1	once	NA	TRBJ1-2	CSVEDWRGANYGYTF	TGCAGCGTTGAAGATTGGCGGGGAGCTAACTATGGCTACACCTTC
TRBV6-5	NA	NA	TRBJ1-5	CASRMRSHQPQHF	TGTGCCAGCAGAATGAGGTCCCATCAGCCCCAGCATTTT
TRBV3-1/TRBV3-2	once	NA	TRBJ2-7	CASSPSGGEQYF	TGTGCCAGCAGCCCCTCCGGTGGCGAGCAGTACTTC
TRBV27	NA	TRBD1	TRBJ2-5	CASSTRTGEIGETQYF	TGTGCCAGCAGTACCAGGACAGGGGAGATCGGAGAGACCCAGTACTTC
TRBV28	few	TRBD1	TRBJ1-6	CASSPRDRVNSPLHF	TGTGCCAGCAGTCCAAGGGACAGGGTCAATTCACCCCTCCACTTT